The clone carrying this T cell receptor beta chain has more than one count but fewer than ten. Its antigen is unknown. Unstimulated Tregs (CD4+CD25+CD127-) and CD4+CD25- non-Tregs were sorted from PBMCs. V gave up 0 bases and J gave up 8 bases, with 6 bases separating them. The CDR3 consists of 13 residues. The germline CDR1 and CDR2 sequences are SGHNT and YYREEE (reference sequence). This entry belongs to a study of Tregs in tolerant kidney transplant recipients. Repertoires were generated with immunoSEQ multiplex PCR, while TCRdb's copy carries only in-frame clones and drops some. The table has around 70,000 clones, roughly 92% seen once. Notes on the study in general: Validation in larger populations is needed because few patients were studied. This study did not directly address biological reproducibility. For some patients, primers changed over time, blocking nucleotide-level comparison.

The chain links TRBV5-4 to TRBJ1-6; D gene ambiguous. This TCR was sampled from a human donor who received a combined kidney and bone marrow transplant. Specimen: CD8+ T cells from blood, collected before the transplant. The CDR3 protein is CASSLETDSPLHF. For the CDR3, the DNA is TGTGCCAGCAGCTTGGAAACGGATTCACCCCTCCACTTT.